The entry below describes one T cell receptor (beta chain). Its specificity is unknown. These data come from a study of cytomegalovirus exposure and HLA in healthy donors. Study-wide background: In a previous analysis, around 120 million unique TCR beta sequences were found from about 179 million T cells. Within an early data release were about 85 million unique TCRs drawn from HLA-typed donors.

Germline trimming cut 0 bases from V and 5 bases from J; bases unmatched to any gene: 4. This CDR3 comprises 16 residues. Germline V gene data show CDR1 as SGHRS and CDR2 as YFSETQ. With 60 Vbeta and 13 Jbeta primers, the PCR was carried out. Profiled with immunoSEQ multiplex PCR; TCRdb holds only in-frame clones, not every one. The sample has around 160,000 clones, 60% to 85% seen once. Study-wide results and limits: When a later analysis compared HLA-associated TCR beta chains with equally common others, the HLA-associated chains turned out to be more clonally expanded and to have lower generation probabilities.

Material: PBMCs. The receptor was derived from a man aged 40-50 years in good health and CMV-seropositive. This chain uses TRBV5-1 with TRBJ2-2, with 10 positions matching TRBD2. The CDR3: CASSLAPSGSTGELFF. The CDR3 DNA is TGCGCCAGCAGCTTGGCCCCTAGCGGGAGTACCGGGGAGCTGTTTTTT.